This T cell receptor (beta chain) was observed in a study of Graves' ophthalmopathy and Graves' hyperthyroidism. General observations from the study: Ophthalmopathy progression was predicted with about 71% sensitivity and roughly 74% specificity. Blood repertoires reportedly contained most expanded thyroid clonotypes above 0.001 frequency.

Trimming pared 5 bases from V and 0 bases from J, leaving 17 bases between. The CDR3 loop spans 16 amino acids. The V gene's germline CDR1 is DFQATT and CDR2 SNEGSKA (reference sequence). As the template, RNA transcripts were used to amplify TCR beta CDR3 regions. RT-PCR with HTBI primers came first, then second-round multiplex PCR. TCRdb used MiXCR to reprocess the multiplex PCR reads, holding one entry per CDR3 protein. The sample includes about 410,000 distinct CDR3 sequences, 15% to 20% of them seen just once. This clonotype has ten or more counts. The antigen is undetermined. The authors diagnosed from clinical symptoms, serum thyroxine, TRAb, thyroid ultrasound and orbital computed tomography.

Sequencing input: peripheral blood. This clonotype was obtained from a woman aged 18-29 years with Graves' ophthalmopathy. The rearrangement uses TRBV20-1 and TRBJ1-5; tentatively, D is TRBD1 (5 bases). The CDR3 DNA is TGCAGTGCTGGTCCCAAGGGGTCCCGTAGCAATCAGCCCCAGCATTTT. It yields the protein CSAGPKGSRSNQPQHF.